The 2 T cell receptor beta chains below all came from one sample that was sequenced in a study of CD4 T cells in relation to SARS-CoV-2 and coronaviruses. Before the COVID-19 pandemic, during about 2011-2019, CD4+ T cells were taken from unexposed donors. After roughly ten days of culture, CD4+ T cells were isolated. The protocol was immunoSEQ multiplex PCR, while the TCRdb copy is restricted to in-frame clones and leaves out a portion. The sample shows about 14,000 clones, roughly four fifths of them seen only once. The antigens for these receptors are not known. Source material: CD4+ T cells from PBMCs, cultured in vitro. These receptors all come from a human donor in good health.

This chain connects TRBV18 to TRBJ1-4; possibly TRBD1 for D (5 bases). CDR3 length: 18 residues. From germline, CDR1 is KGHSH and CDR2 LQKENI. V was shortened by 6 bases and J by 4 bases, with 24 bases between the two germline ends. This CDR3 reads CASSHTGRAGLDNEKLFF. In nucleotides, the CDR3 is TGTGCCAGCTCCCACACTGGCAGGGCTGGCCTAGATAATGAAAAACTGTTTTTT.

This sequence joins TRBV3-1 (or the pseudogene TRBV3-2) and TRBJ2-2; D gene ambiguous. Per the germline V gene, CDR1 is LGHDT and CDR2 is YNNKEL (reference sequence). V lost 0 bases and J 3 bases, leaving 11 bases between the germline ends. The CDR3 extends over 16 amino acids. Here the CDR3 DNA reads TGTGCCAGCAGCCAAGAGGGCACCATCCACACCGGGGAGCTGTTTTTT. Translated: CASSQEGTIHTGELFF.